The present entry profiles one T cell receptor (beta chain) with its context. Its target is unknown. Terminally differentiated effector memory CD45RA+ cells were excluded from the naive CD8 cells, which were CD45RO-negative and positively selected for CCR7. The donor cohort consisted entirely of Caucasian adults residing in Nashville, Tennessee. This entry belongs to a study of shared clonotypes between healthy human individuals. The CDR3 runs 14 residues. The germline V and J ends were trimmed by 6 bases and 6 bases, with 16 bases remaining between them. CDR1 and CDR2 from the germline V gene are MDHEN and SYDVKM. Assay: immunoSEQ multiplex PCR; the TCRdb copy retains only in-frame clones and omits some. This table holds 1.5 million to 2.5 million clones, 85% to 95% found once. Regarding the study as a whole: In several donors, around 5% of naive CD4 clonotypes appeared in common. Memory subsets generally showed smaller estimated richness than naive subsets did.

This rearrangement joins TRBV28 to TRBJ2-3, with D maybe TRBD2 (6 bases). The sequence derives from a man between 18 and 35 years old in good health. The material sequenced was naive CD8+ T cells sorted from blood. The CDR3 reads CASSLSSGVDTQYF. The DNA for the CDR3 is TGTGCCAGCAGCCTATCTTCGGGGGTGGATACGCAGTATTTT.